Below are 26 T cell receptor beta chains sequenced from a single sample in a study of T-cell memory formation after mild COVID-19. TCRdb redid the calling of the 5' RACE reads with MiXCR, one entry per CDR3 protein. The sample lists roughly 110,000 distinct CDR3 sequences, about 17% occurring once. Sequenced input: PBMCs or a T cell subset sorted from them (not recorded which). All receptors come from an adult woman who had mild COVID-19 (a few samples of this study predate the infection). Cell type and time point are not known.

This clonotype was counted many times. The chain has TRBV7-9 and TRBJ2-7, with D perhaps given as TRBD1 or TRBD2 (5 bases each). This CDR3 is 13 amino acids long. V was trimmed by 5 bases and J by 3 bases, leaving 11 bases between them. The germline CDR1 and CDR2 sequences are SEHNR and FQNEAQ (reference sequence). CDR3 coding DNA: TGTGCCAGCAGCCCAGGGACGGACTACGAGCAGTACTTC. Amino acids: CASSPGTDYEQYF.

This clonotype was observed a few times. This rearrangement joins TRBV29-1 to TRBJ2-1; D gene uncertain. CDR3 length: 12 amino acids. Trimming took 4 bases from V and 5 from J, leaving 9 bases between them. Germline V lookup: CDR1 SQVTM, CDR2 ANQGSEA. The CDR3 coding sequence is TGCAGCGTTGTATTGCTCCACAATGAGCAGTTCTTC. Translation gives CSVVLLHNEQFF.

The rearrangement joins TRBV29-1 to TRBJ2-1; D is undetermined. Germline V gives CDR1 SQVTM, CDR2 ANQGSEA. With 0 bases removed from V and 0 bases from J, the gap between germline ends came to 15 bases. There are 17 residues in the CDR3. The DNA of the CDR3 is TGCAGCGTTGAAGATTTCCCGCACGGTAACTCCTACAATGAGCAGTTCTTC. Translation: CSVEDFPHGNSYNEQFF.

This clonotype was seen more than once but under ten times. V usage is TRBV12-3 or TRBV12-4 and J usage is TRBJ2-4; D gene unclear. The CDR3 loop spans 13 amino acids. V was shortened by 3 bases and J by 0 bases, with 3 bases between the two germline ends. CDR3 bases: TGTGCCAGCAGTTTTGGAGCCAAAAACATTCAGTACTTC. Amino acid sequence: CASSFGAKNIQYF.

Only a few counts were recorded for this clonotype. V and J are TRBV5-6 and TRBJ1-1, with D tentatively TRBD1 (5 bases). The V end was cut by 5 bases, the J end by 6 bases, with 8 bases between. This CDR3 is 11 amino acids long. CDR1 and CDR2 from the germline V gene are SGHDT and YYEEEE. CDR3 DNA sequence: TGTGCCAGCAGTCTGGGGCCTGAAGCTTTCTTT. Protein product: CASSLGPEAFF.

This clonotype was observed a handful of times. The V and J genes are TRBV7-2 and TRBJ1-1; unclear D gene. Germline values: CDR1 SGHTA, CDR2 FQGNSA. Trimming cost V 7 bases and J 7 bases, with 16 bases left between them. This CDR3 comprises 13 residues. The CDR3 reads CASTQPPSSEAFF. The CDR3 DNA reads TGTGCCAGCACCCAACCTCCCAGTAGTGAAGCTTTCTTT.

This clonotype was detected only a few times. CDR3 DNA: TGCAGTGCTCTCCGCTCGACAGGGTCTAATTCACCCCTCCACTTT. Its protein is CSALRSTGSNSPLHF. The gene calls are TRBV20-1 and TRBJ1-6; 7 nucleotides align to TRBD1. CDR3 length: 15 amino acids. Germline values: CDR1 DFQATT, CDR2 SNEGSKA (reference sequence). J gave up 6 bases and V 5 bases, and 10 bases lay outside the gene matches.

This clonotype was seen a handful of times. The chain joins TRBV4-2 to TRBJ2-2, with D perhaps TRBD2 (5 bases). The CDR3 is 16 residues long. V was pared by 2 bases and J by 2 bases, with 12 bases between. Germline V gene sequence: CDR1 LGHNA, CDR2 YNFKEQ. CDR3 residues: CASSQRTGDNTGELFF. The CDR3, as DNA: TGTGCCAGCAGCCAACGTACCGGGGATAACACCGGGGAGCTGTTTTTT.

This clonotype came up a few times. The rearrangement joins TRBV3-1 to TRBJ1-3, with D unclear. The CDR3 runs 17 residues. V lost 2 bases and J lost 0, with 14 bases in between. Germline V CDR1 and CDR2: LGHDT, YNNKEL (reference sequence). CDR3 DNA: TGTGCCAGCAGCCAACGGAAACGTCTGCTCTCTGGAAACACCATATATTTT. It encodes CASSQRKRLLSGNTIYF.

In this sample, this clonotype turned up a few times. The CDR3 nucleotides are TGTGCCAGCAGCCACCTGGGGAGAGCTAGCACAGATACGCAGTATTTT. Translated: CASSHLGRASTDTQYF. This chain joins TRBV7-9 and TRBJ2-3; a possible D gene is TRBD2 (5 bases). Trimming pared 5 bases from V and 0 bases from J, leaving 15 bases between. CDR1 is SEHNR and CDR2 is FQNEAQ in the germline V gene (reference sequence). CDR3 length: 16 residues.

This clonotype has more than one count but fewer than ten. The chain uses TRBV7-9 and TRBJ1-1, with a possible D match to TRBD1 (5 bases). The length of the CDR3 is 16 residues. CDR1 SEHNR and CDR2 FQNEAQ come from the germline V gene (reference sequence). V shed 4 bases and J shed 0 bases, with 15 bases lying between them. DNA of the CDR3: TGTGCCAGCAGCTCCAGGGTGGGGTTTATGAACACTGAAGCTTTCTTT. This translates into CASSSRVGFMNTEAFF.

The CDR3: CATNMGRGEQFF. The CDR3, as DNA: TGTGCCACCAACATGGGGCGGGGGGAGCAGTTCTTC. This chain uses TRBV24-1 with TRBJ2-1; 7 nucleotides align to TRBD2. The CDR3 is 12 residues long. Germline V CDR1 and CDR2: KGHDR, SFDVKD. With 8 bases clipped from V and 10 bases from J, the junction kept 7 bases outside the gene matches.

This clonotype was counted a few times. The V call is TRBV7-6, the J call TRBJ2-1, with D maybe TRBD1 (6 bases). The CDR3 contains 12 residues. Trimming stripped 5 bases from V and 10 bases from J, with 12 bases between. Germline CDR1 is SGHVS and CDR2 is FNYEAQ. Here the CDR3 DNA reads TGTGCCAGCAGCCGCCCCGACAGGGAGCAGTTCTTC. Translation gives CASSRPDREQFF.

This clonotype was seen only once. CDR3 in amino acids: CASSETSGGYEQYF. CDR3 sequence (DNA): TGTGCCAGCAGCGAAACTAGCGGGGGCTACGAGCAGTACTTC. The J gene is TRBJ2-7, the V gene TRBV7-9; 11 nucleotides match TRBD2. The CDR3 totals 14 residues. Losses at the gene ends were 5 bases for V and 3 bases for J; bases not matched to a gene: 3. Germline V gene data show CDR1 as SEHNR and CDR2 as FQNEAQ (reference sequence).

The chain is built from TRBV5-1 and TRBJ2-3, with TRBD2 matching 11 bases. V trimming: 3 bases; J trimming: 2 bases; junction bases outside the gene matches: 5. CDR1 is SGHRS and CDR2 is YFSETQ in the germline V gene. The CDR3 is 16 residues long. CDR3 DNA sequence: TGCGCCAGCAGCTCCGGACTAGCGGGCCTCACAGATACGCAGTATTTT. It encodes CASSSGLAGLTDTQYF.

V is TRBV7-2 and J is TRBJ2-3; 15 bases map to TRBD2. The CDR3 has 16 amino acids. The trim removed 5 bases at V and 5 bases at J, leaving 5 bases unmatched. The germline CDR1 and CDR2 sequences are SGHTA and FQGNSA. CDR3 nucleotide sequence: TGTGCCAGCAGCCCGACGGGACTAGCGGGGGGAGATACGCAGTATTTT. This encodes CASSPTGLAGGDTQYF.

The rearrangement uses TRBV20-1 and TRBJ2-2; D unresolved. The CDR3 loop spans 13 amino acids. Germline CDR1 DFQATT, CDR2 SNEGSKA (reference sequence). V was pared by 2 bases and J by 6 bases, with 10 bases between. The CDR3 nucleotides read TGCAGTGCTAGACTAACTCAGCCCGGGGAGCTGTTTTTT. This translates into CSARLTQPGELFF.

This clonotype came up a few times. The V call is TRBV6-6, the J call TRBJ2-5; a weak D match, TRBD2 (6 bases). There are 14 residues in the CDR3. Germline V gene sequence: CDR1 MNHNY, CDR2 SVGAGI (reference sequence). Trimming removed 0 bases at V and 5 bases at J, with 10 bases between. The DNA for the CDR3 is TGTGCCAGCAGTTACTCAGCTAGCGCGGAGACCCAGTACTTC. This codes for CASSYSASAETQYF.

The CDR3 DNA is TGTGCCAGCAGGGGTCTTCGCACAGATACGCAGTATTTT. This translates into CASRGLRTDTQYF. The V call is TRBV2, the J call TRBJ2-3; D call uncertain. V gave up 6 bases and J gave up 1 base, with 8 bases separating them. CDR3 size: 13 residues. CDR1 and CDR2 (germline): SNHLY, FYNNEI.

This clonotype has a handful of counts. The chain employs TRBV5-1 and TRBJ1-1; weak D call: TRBD1 (5 bases). CDR3 length: 13 amino acids. The germline gives CDR1 SGHRS, CDR2 YFSETQ. V shed 4 bases and J shed 7 bases, with 14 bases lying between them. The CDR3: CASSLKGIDEAFF. The CDR3, as DNA: TGCGCCAGCAGCCTTAAGGGGATCGATGAAGCTTTCTTT.

CDR3 DNA sequence: TGCGCCAGCAGCTACAGGTCAACCTCGAACACTGAAGCTTTCTTT. Its translation: CASSYRSTSNTEAFF. The V gene is TRBV4-1, the J gene TRBJ1-1; TRBD1 might be the D (5 bases). Looked up from germline, CDR1 is MGHRA and CDR2 is YSYEKL. The germline V and J ends were trimmed by 5 bases and 1 base, with 14 bases remaining between them. The length of the CDR3 is 15 residues.

The rearrangement joins TRBV20-1 to TRBJ1-1, with D possibly TRBD1 on 5 matching bases. V lost 6 bases and J 0 bases, leaving 17 bases between the germline ends. CDR1 DFQATT and CDR2 SNEGSKA come from the germline V gene (reference sequence). The CDR3 is made up of 15 amino acids. The CDR3 DNA is TGCAGTGCAACCTTGGGAGGGGCTCTGAACACTGAAGCTTTCTTT. As protein: CSATLGGALNTEAFF.

This CDR3 reads CASSLTEDPNTEAFF. CDR3 in DNA: TGTGCCAGTAGTCTCACCGAGGATCCGAACACTGAAGCTTTCTTT. The rearrangement links TRBV19 to TRBJ1-1; D ambiguous. CDR1 is LNHDA and CDR2 is SQIVND in the germline V gene (reference sequence). There are 15 residues in the CDR3. Deletions cut 5 bases from V and 1 base from J, with 14 bases between.

This clonotype appeared a few times. V is TRBV5-4 and J is TRBJ2-7, with unresolved D. The V gene lost 1 base and the J gene lost 4 bases, with 12 bases spanning the gap. CDR1 and CDR2 from the germline V gene are SGHNT and YYREEE (reference sequence). The CDR3 is 14 amino acids. The CDR3 bases are TGTGCCAGCAGCTTGAAGGGTAGGCCATACGAGCAGTACTTC. Its translation is CASSLKGRPYEQYF.

The table lists this clonotype with a few counts. The V and J genes are TRBV7-6 and TRBJ1-1; 11 bases align to TRBD1. The CDR3 length is 14 residues. Trimming at V came to 5 bases and at J to 5 bases, leaving 4 bases not matched to a gene. Germline values: CDR1 SGHVS, CDR2 FNYEAQ. This chain's CDR3 is CASSPGQGATEAFF. Written as DNA, the CDR3 is TGTGCCAGCAGCCCCGGACAGGGGGCTACTGAAGCTTTCTTT.

J is TRBJ2-1 and V is TRBV4-1; 7 bases match TRBD1. The CDR3 covers 17 residues. V lost 1 base to trimming and J lost 5 bases; unmatched junction nucleotides: 11. Germline V gene data show CDR1 as MGHRA and CDR2 as YSYEKL. The CDR3: CASSQAPGTVVNNEQFF. CDR3 nucleotides: TGCGCCAGCAGCCAAGCTCCTGGGACAGTTGTAAACAATGAGCAGTTCTTC.